The clone carrying this TCR beta chain turned up a few times. Its cognate antigen is unknown. The data originate from a study of post-analysis software for immune sequencing data. Unique molecular identifiers were carried by the TCR beta cDNA libraries. The yield from about 1 to 10 million T cells was 500,000 or so cDNA molecules in total. One entry per CDR3 protein, called by TCRdb with MiXCR from the PCR reads. The sample lists approximately 250,000 distinct CDR3 sequences, roughly a third occurring once. The germline gives CDR1 LGHDT, CDR2 YNNKEL (reference sequence). The CDR3 consists of 12 residues. The study's findings and limits: Relative to controls, patients had a handful of TRBV segments at higher frequency, with TRBV5-6, TRBV5-1 and TRBV20-1 among these. Diversity measured as normalized Chao1 was significantly lower in multiple sclerosis patients than in controls.

Sequencing used blood. The sequence was obtained from a girl aged 5-17 years with multiple sclerosis. The chain is built from TRBV3-1 and TRBJ2-7; D is unresolved. The J call could be wrong; TRBJ2-5 is a better fit for the DNA end. The CDR3 region has the DNA TGTGCCAGCAGCCAAGGAGAGAGGACCCAGTACTTC. The encoded protein is CASSQGERTQYF.